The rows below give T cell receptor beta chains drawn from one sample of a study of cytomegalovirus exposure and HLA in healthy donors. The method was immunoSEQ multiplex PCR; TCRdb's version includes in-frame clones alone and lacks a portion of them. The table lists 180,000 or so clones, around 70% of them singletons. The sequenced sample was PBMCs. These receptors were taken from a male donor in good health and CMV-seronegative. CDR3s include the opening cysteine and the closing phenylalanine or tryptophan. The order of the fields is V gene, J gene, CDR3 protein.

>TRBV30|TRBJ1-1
CAWSNLRGLREAFF
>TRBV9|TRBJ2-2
CASSVGFSRPNTGELFF
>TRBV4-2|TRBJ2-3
CASSQEPGIVTDTQYF
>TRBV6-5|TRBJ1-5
CASSLTDNQPQHF
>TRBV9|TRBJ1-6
CASSAWRTAYNSPLHF
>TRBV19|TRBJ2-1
CASSMAGSSYNEQFF
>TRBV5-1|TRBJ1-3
CASSLQQGTPGSGNTIYF
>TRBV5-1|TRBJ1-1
CASSTGMNTEAFF
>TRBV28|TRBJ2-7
CASIGTGTFSYEQYF
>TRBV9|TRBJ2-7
CASSVDRLAVPYEQYF
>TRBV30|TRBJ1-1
CAWNRPGQGAKARTEAFF
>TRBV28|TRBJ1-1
CASSLTGYTEAFF
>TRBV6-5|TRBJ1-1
CASSYGPQGGNTEAFF
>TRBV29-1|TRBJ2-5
CSVAQETQYF
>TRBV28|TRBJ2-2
CASSAPGLVRAGELFF
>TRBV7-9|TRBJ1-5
CASSSTSGQPQHF
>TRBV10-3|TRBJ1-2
CAISVGRGEYGYTF
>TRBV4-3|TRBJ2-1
CASSQGSGMDNEQFF
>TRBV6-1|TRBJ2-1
CASRNGRSPYNEQFF
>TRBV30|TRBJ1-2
CAWSATPEAAPDSNYGYTF
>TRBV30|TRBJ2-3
CAWRAQHSGADTQYF
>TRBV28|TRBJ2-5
CASSPRGETQYF
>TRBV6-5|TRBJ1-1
CASGQGANTEAFF
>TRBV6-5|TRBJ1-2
CASSSYPGGKDYGYTF
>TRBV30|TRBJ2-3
CAWSGAGGPPDTQYF
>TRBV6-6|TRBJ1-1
CASSYSGEAFF
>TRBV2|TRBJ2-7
CASTSGTSLHEQYF